This passage covers 5 T cell receptor beta chains from one sample sequenced in a study of CXCR3-negative and CXCR3-positive naive CD8 T cells (dated by TCRdb to 2018 to 2020). Here is what the overall study found, with its caveats: TRB CDR3s from CXCR3-positive naive cells showed higher hydrophobicity (lower Kidera factor 4), lower energy, and higher strength and volume indices than CXCR3-negative naive cells.

This sample was sequenced with a NextSeq 550. The Human TCR Profiling Kit (MiLaboratory) was used to prepare UMI-labeled 5' RACE TRB cDNA libraries. TCRdb reprocessed the public reads and reports one entry per CDR3 protein sequence, without DNA. The table held for this sample gives 95,000 to 100,000 distinct CDR3 sequences. The top ten clones comprise 0.85% to 1.4% of the sample. Their cognate antigens are unknown. The specimen was naive CXCR3+ CD8+ T cells from blood. The cell subset or site tag for this specimen amounts to: CD45RO-CCR7+CD27+CD95- naive CD8+ T cells expressing CXCR3 (TNR3+). The origin of the receptors is a human donor in good health. Some clones in this sample may be carry-over from other donors' samples.

J is TRBJ2-7 and V is TRBV19. CDR3 length equals 11 residues. The germline gives CDR1 LNHDA, CDR2 SQIVND (reference sequence). CDR3 protein: CASGSWSEQYF.

The chain couples TRBV6-4 to TRBJ2-1; there is no DNA to check the TCRdb D call of TRBD2. The CDR3 extends over 13 amino acids. In germline, CDR1 is MRHNA, CDR2 SNTAGT. The CDR3 region is CASSGGARNEQFF.

The rearrangement links TRBV18 to TRBJ1-1; TCRdb outputs TRBD1, but without DNA this stays unchecked. Germline CDR1 reads KGHSH; CDR2 reads LQKENI. The CDR3 contains 15 residues. The CDR3 spells CASSPKNRENTEAFF.

V gene TRBV29-1 combines with J gene TRBJ2-7; TCRdb's assignment of TRBD1 cannot be checked, as there is no DNA. The germline CDR1 and CDR2 sequences are SQVTM and ANQGSEA. This CDR3 is built from 16 residues. CDR3 protein: CSVEPTGTGGSYEQYF.

The chain recombines TRBV10-3 with TRBJ2-6. The CDR3 is 14 residues long. Germline CDR1 ENHRY, CDR2 SYGVKD. The CDR3 reads CAISEAPGANVLTF.